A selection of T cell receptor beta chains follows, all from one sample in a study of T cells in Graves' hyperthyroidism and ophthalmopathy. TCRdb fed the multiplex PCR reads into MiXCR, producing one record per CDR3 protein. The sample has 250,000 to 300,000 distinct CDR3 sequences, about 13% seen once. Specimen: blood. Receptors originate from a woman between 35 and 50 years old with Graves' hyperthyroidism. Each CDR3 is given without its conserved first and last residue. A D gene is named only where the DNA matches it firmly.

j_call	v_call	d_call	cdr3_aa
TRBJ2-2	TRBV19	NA	ASSPRDRDTGELF
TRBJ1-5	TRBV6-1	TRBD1	ASRGTRQGPNQPQH
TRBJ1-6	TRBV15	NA	ATSSHNSPLH
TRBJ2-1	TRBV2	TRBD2	ASSAAAGGYGEQF
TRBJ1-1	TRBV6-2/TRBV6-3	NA	ASRGMGTEAF
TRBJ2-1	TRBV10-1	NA	ASRSDGYNEQF
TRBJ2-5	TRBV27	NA	ASSFLENHQETQY
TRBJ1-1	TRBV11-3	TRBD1	ASSLHLGQMNTEAF
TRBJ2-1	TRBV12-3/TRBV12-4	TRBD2	ASSSGLAGGNEQF
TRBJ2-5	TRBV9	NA	ASSAGGGGLETQY
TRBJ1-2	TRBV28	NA	ASSESRGNNYGYT
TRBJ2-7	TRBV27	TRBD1	ASGDSSSYEQY
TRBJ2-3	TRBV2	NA	ASSRALSSTDTQY
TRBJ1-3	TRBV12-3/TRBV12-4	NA	ASSAGTPPNSGNTIY
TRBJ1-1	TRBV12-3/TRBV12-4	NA	ASSLRSRGSAEAF
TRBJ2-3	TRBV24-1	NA	ATSTRGTDTQY
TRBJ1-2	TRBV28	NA	ASSVGSYGYT
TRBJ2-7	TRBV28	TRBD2	ASRVGGTRVYEQY
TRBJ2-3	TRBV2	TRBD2	ASSESSGGTDTQY
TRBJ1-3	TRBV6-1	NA	ASRATGSSGNTIY
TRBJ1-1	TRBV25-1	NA	ASSGYMNTEAF
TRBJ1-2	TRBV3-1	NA	ASSNRQLSTNYGYT
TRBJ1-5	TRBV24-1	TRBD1	ATSDLRDRGHQPQH
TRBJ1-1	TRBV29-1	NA	SVKNTEAF
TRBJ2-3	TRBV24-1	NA	ATSDVRDGTDTQY
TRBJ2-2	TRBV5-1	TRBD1	ASSLEGGYYTGELF